The 27 T cell receptor beta chains in this list originate from one sample, sequenced in a study of T cells after posttransplantation cyclophosphamide. TCRdb keeps only in-frame clones here, not all; method: immunoSEQ multiplex PCR. The sample includes tens of thousands of clones, none of them occurring once. Sequencing was carried out using PBMCs. Every receptor here comes from a man aged 35-49 years in good health, CMV-negative, and a related stem cell transplant donor.

This clone was recorded many times. J is TRBJ2-1 and V is TRBV28; D unresolved. The CDR3 is 14 residues long. Trimming cost V 10 bases and J 10 bases, with 23 bases left between them. Germline V lookup: CDR1 MDHEN, CDR2 SYDVKM. DNA for the CDR3: TGTGCCACCGAGGATGCGCAGCCTTTGAGCGAGCAGTTCTTC. Amino acid sequence: CATEDAQPLSEQFF.

This clone came up a few times. The chain links TRBV9 to TRBJ2-2; D is ambiguous. Germline V lookup: CDR1 SGDLS, CDR2 YYNGEE. CDR3 length equals 16 residues. The germline V and J ends were trimmed by 0 bases and 1 base, with 10 bases remaining between them. DNA for the CDR3: TGTGCCAGCAGCGTAGAGTCAGGTTGGAACACCGGGGAGCTGTTTTTT. It translates to CASSVESGWNTGELFF. Looking up the rest from reference TRBV9 and TRBJ2-2 gives the full variable domain: DSGVTQTPKHLITATGQRVTLRCSPRSGDLSVYWYQQSLDQGLQFLIQYYNGEERAKGNILERFSAQQFPDLHSELNLSSLELGDSALYFCASSVESGWNTGELFFGEGSRLTVL.

About this clone itself: Within the sample, other DNA sequences also encode this same CDR3. V gene TRBV2 combines with J gene TRBJ2-1; 7 bases are a match to TRBD2. Germline CDR1 reads SNHLY; CDR2 reads FYNNEI. The CDR3 loop spans 14 amino acids. Trimming cost V 2 bases and J 13 bases; bases outside gene matches: 11. CDR3 sequence: CASSETWGGTEQFF. Written as DNA, the CDR3 is TGTGCCAGCAGTGAAACGTGGGGGGGGACTGAACAGTTCTTC.

In this sample, this clone turned up many times. This chain joins TRBV7-9 and TRBJ2-3, with D possibly TRBD1 on 6 matching bases. V was cut by 8 bases and J by 3 bases, with 12 bases left in between. From germline, CDR1 is SEHNR and CDR2 FQNEAQ (reference sequence). The CDR3 length is 13 residues. CDR3 sequence (DNA): TGTGCCAGCGGCCTTAGGGGGACAGATACGCAGTATTTT. Encoded protein: CASGLRGTDTQYF.

This clone has a count of ten or more. The V call is TRBV6-5, the J call TRBJ2-7; 7 bases align to TRBD2. The junction had 10 bases not matched to a gene; V was cut back by 8 bases and J by 6 bases. The CDR3 is made up of 13 amino acids. The V gene's germline CDR1 is MNHEY and CDR2 SVGAGI. The CDR3 coding sequence is TGTGCCAGCGGCACGCTGGGAGGGATCGAGCAGTACTTC. Its protein is CASGTLGGIEQYF.

J is TRBJ2-3 and V is TRBV28, with D possibly matching TRBD2 (5 bases). The CDR3 spans 15 residues. Germline CDR1 reads MDHEN; CDR2 reads SYDVKM. V lost 2 bases to trimming and J lost 4 bases, with 13 bases between them. CDR3 loop: CASSLVSRAADTQYF. CDR3 DNA: TGTGCCAGCAGTTTAGTTTCCCGAGCGGCAGATACGCAGTATTTT.

This clone was counted at least ten times. CDR3 sequence reads: CASSLAAGQGTYEQYF. In nucleotides, the CDR3 is TGTGCCAGCAGCTTAGCGGCCGGACAGGGGACCTACGAGCAGTACTTC. This sequence joins TRBV7-9 and TRBJ2-7; 9 bases line up with TRBD1. Per germline, CDR1 SEHNR and CDR2 FQNEAQ (reference sequence). J gave up 2 bases and V 0 bases, and 5 bases lay outside the gene matches. This CDR3 region has 16 residues.

This clone was detected many times. The CDR3 bases are TGCAGCGTTGATAGGAGCTCCTACAATGAGCAGTTCTTC. Translated: CSVDRSSYNEQFF. The gene calls are TRBV29-1 and TRBJ2-1; D gene ambiguous. Per the germline V gene, CDR1 is SQVTM and CDR2 is ANQGSEA. The V end was cut by 3 bases, the J end by 0 bases, with 6 bases between. CDR3 length: 13 amino acids.

This clone appeared many times. V is TRBV5-1 and J is TRBJ1-4, with D unclear. There are 15 residues in the CDR3. The germline gives CDR1 SGHRS, CDR2 YFSETQ. Between the trimmed V and J ends, which lost 5 bases and 8 bases, there was a span of 19 bases. CDR3 sequence: CASREGMGAGEKLFF. CDR3 DNA: TGCGCCAGCAGAGAAGGGATGGGAGCTGGAGAAAAACTGTTTTTT.

This clone was recorded at least ten times. This chain uses TRBV7-8 with TRBJ2-2; weak D call: TRBD2 (7 bases). The CDR3 is made up of 19 amino acids. Germline CDR1 SGHVS, CDR2 FQNEAQ. Trimming took 7 bases from V and 6 from J, leaving 30 bases between them. The chain's CDR3 is CASTPGGRETPEGAGELFF. The CDR3 DNA sequence: TGTGCCAGCACCCCAGGAGGGCGGGAGACCCCCGAGGGGGCCGGGGAGCTGTTTTTT.

This clone occurred many times. The chain is built from TRBV30 and TRBJ2-3; 10 nucleotides line up with TRBD2. Per the germline V gene, CDR1 is GTSNPN and CDR2 is SVGIG (reference sequence). This CDR3 is built from 12 residues. V lost 1 base, J lost 8 bases, and 0 bases stayed unmatched. CDR3 sequence: CAWSASGGTQYF. CDR3 nucleotides: TGTGCCTGGAGTGCTAGCGGGGGTACGCAGTATTTT.

This clone was detected ten times or more. V usage is TRBV5-1 and J usage is TRBJ1-2; tentatively, D is TRBD1 (6 bases). CDR1 is SGHRS, CDR2 YFSETQ, per germline. The CDR3 contains 14 residues. V dropped 2 bases and J dropped 2 bases, with 10 bases sitting between them. CDR3 DNA: TGCGCCAGCAGCTTTTCGGACAGAAACTATGGCTACACCTTC. This sequence encodes CASSFSDRNYGYTF.

This clone was counted at least ten times. The V gene is TRBV7-2, the J gene TRBJ1-3, with 8 bases aligning to TRBD1. The CDR3 has 14 residues. Germline CDR1 and CDR2: SGHTA and FQGNSA. The J segment lost 6 bases and the V segment lost 5 bases, leaving 6 bases of the junction unmatched. CDR3 in amino acids: CASSVRTGLNTIYF. CDR3 in DNA: TGTGCCAGCAGCGTCCGGACAGGGCTAAACACCATATATTTT.

This clone was seen ten or more times. CDR3 nucleotides: TGTGCCAGCAGTACCAGGAATATCTACGAGCAGTACTTC. Translated: CASSTRNIYEQYF. This chain joins TRBV7-9 and TRBJ2-7; D is ambiguous. The V end was cut by 6 bases, the J end by 3 bases, with 12 bases between. This CDR3 has 13 amino acids. Germline V gene sequence: CDR1 SEHNR, CDR2 FQNEAQ (reference sequence).

This clone was detected ten times or more. V and J are TRBV5-1 and TRBJ2-5, with D perhaps matching TRBD1 (6 bases). Germline CDR1 is SGHRS and CDR2 is YFSETQ. This CDR3 is built from 17 residues. V dropped 0 bases and J dropped 1 base, with 16 bases sitting between them. CDR3 loop: CASSLGGLGRGQETQYF. CDR3 bases: TGCGCCAGCAGCTTGGGGGGTTTGGGCAGGGGCCAAGAGACCCAGTACTTC.

This clone was seen at least ten times. This chain uses TRBV30 with TRBJ2-7; possible D gene TRBD1, 5 bases. The CDR3 is 11 amino acids. V lost 2 bases to trimming and J lost 6 bases, with 8 bases between them. Germline CDR1 and CDR2: GTSNPN and SVGIG (reference sequence). The CDR3 spells CAWSPQGEQYF. CDR3 nucleotide sequence: TGTGCCTGGAGTCCTCAGGGCGAGCAGTACTTC.

Ten or more counts support this clone. This chain links TRBV5-4 with TRBJ2-5; D gene ambiguous. The CDR3 spans 16 residues. Per the germline V gene, CDR1 is SGHNT and CDR2 is YYREEE (reference sequence). Trimming left V 2 bases short and J 3 bases short, with 17 bases between. The CDR3 spells CASSLSFNSMKETQYF. CDR3 bases: TGTGCCAGCAGCTTATCCTTTAACAGCATGAAAGAGACCCAGTACTTC.

This clone was observed many times. DNA for the CDR3: TGTGCCAGCAGCTCGTGGACTAGCGGGAGGATCGAGACCCAGTACTTC. This encodes CASSSWTSGRIETQYF. The gene calls are TRBV7-2 and TRBJ2-5; the match to TRBD2 covers 14 bases. J lost 5 bases, V lost 4 bases, and 6 bases had no gene match. There are 16 residues in the CDR3. CDR1 is SGHTA and CDR2 is FQGNSA in the germline V gene.

This clone was found many times. The J gene is TRBJ2-2, the V gene TRBV7-3, with a weak D call TRBD2 (5 bases). Germline V CDR1 and CDR2: SGHTA, FQGTGA. Deletions cut 2 bases from V and 5 bases from J, with 12 bases between. CDR3 length: 15 amino acids. CDR3 coding DNA: TGTGCCAGCAGCTTATCCGAACGGGGTACCGGGGAGCTGTTTTTT. Translation gives CASSLSERGTGELFF.

At least ten counts were recorded for this clone. This chain joins TRBV27 and TRBJ2-1; D gene uncertain. Germline assignment: CDR1 MNHEY and CDR2 SMNVEV (reference sequence). This CDR3 is built from 11 residues. Trimming removed 3 bases at V and 9 bases at J, with 6 bases between. The CDR3 loop reads CASSFAGEQFF. CDR3 DNA sequence: TGTGCCAGCAGTTTTGCCGGTGAGCAGTTCTTC.

This clone came up many times. J is TRBJ2-1 and V is TRBV11-2; 7 bases line up with TRBD2. In germline, CDR1 is SGHAT, CDR2 FQNNGV. Trimming cost V 3 bases and J 0 bases; bases outside gene matches: 8. The CDR3 length is 17 residues. The chain's CDR3 is CASSFKPSGRSYNEQFF. CDR3 bases: TGTGCCAGCAGCTTCAAGCCTAGCGGACGCTCCTACAATGAGCAGTTCTTC.

This clone was observed many times. The chain uses TRBV15 and TRBJ2-5, with 10 nucleotides matching TRBD2. This CDR3 is built from 16 residues. Germline V lookup: CDR1 LNHNV, CDR2 YYDKDF (reference sequence). Trimming removed 5 bases from V and 2 bases from J; junction bases left unmatched: 8. This CDR3 reads CATSSGRTSGQETQYF. The CDR3, as DNA: TGTGCCACCAGCTCCGGACGGACTAGCGGACAAGAGACCCAGTACTTC. Complete variable domain (other parts from reference TRBV15 and TRBJ2-5): DAMVIQNPRYQVTQFGKPVTLSCSQTLNHNVMYWYQQKSSQAPKLLFHYYDKDFNNEADTPDNFQSRRPNTSFCFLDIRSPGLGDTAMYLCATSSGRTSGQETQYFGPGTRLLVL.

The sample holds many counts of this clone. The chain combines TRBV5-1 with TRBJ1-4, with TRBD1 as a possible D gene (5 bases). CDR3 size: 15 residues. Deletions cut 0 bases from V and 7 bases from J, with 13 bases between. Germline V lookup: CDR1 SGHRS, CDR2 YFSETQ. DNA of the CDR3: TGCGCCAGCAGCTTGGGGGGCGGCGAGACTGAAAAACTGTTTTTT. Amino acids: CASSLGGGETEKLFF.

This clone was picked up many times. This rearrangement joins TRBV29-1 to TRBJ1-1; 11 bases line up with TRBD1. The CDR3 is 13 amino acids. From germline, CDR1 is SQVTM and CDR2 ANQGSEA. The CDR3 DNA reads as TGCGGAGGGGGACAGGGGGTAGACACTGAAGCTTTCTTT. Its translation is CGGGQGVDTEAFF.

In this sample, this clone turned up many times. The rearrangement uses TRBV7-9 and TRBJ2-5; TRBD2 aligns across 9 bases. The ends lost 1 base at V and 5 bases at J; junction bases unmatched: 11. This CDR3 is 17 amino acids long. CDR1 is SEHNR, CDR2 FQNEAQ, per germline (reference sequence). The CDR3 coding sequence is TGTGCCAGCAGCTTAGGATTAGGCGGGAGGGCCCAGGAGACCCAGTACTTC. Amino acids: CASSLGLGGRAQETQYF.

This clone was seen more than once but under ten times. The gene calls are TRBV6-5 and TRBJ1-4, with 7 bases lining up with TRBD1. The CDR3 is 15 amino acids. The J segment lost 0 bases and the V segment lost 10 bases, leaving 8 bases of the junction unmatched. CDR1 and CDR2 (germline): MNHEY, SVGAGI. CDR3 in amino acids: CATQGVPTTNEKLFF. In DNA form, the CDR3 reads TGTGCCACGCAGGGGGTCCCCACAACTAATGAAAAACTGTTTTTT.

This clone appeared many times. The J gene is TRBJ2-7, the V gene TRBV5-1, with a weak D call TRBD2 (5 bases). CDR1 is SGHRS, CDR2 YFSETQ, per germline. The CDR3 consists of 12 residues. V dropped 0 bases and J dropped 4 bases, with 5 bases sitting between them. CDR3 in amino acids: CASSLGGYEQYF. The CDR3 DNA sequence: TGCGCCAGCAGCTTGGGAGGGTACGAGCAGTACTTC. Full variable domain (remainder filled in from reference TRBV5-1 and TRBJ2-7): KAGVTQTPRYLIKTRGQQVTLSCSPISGHRSVSWYQQTPGQGLQFLFEYFSETQRNKGNFPGRFSGRQFSNSRSEMNVSTLELGDSALYLCASSLGGYEQYFGPGTRLTVT.